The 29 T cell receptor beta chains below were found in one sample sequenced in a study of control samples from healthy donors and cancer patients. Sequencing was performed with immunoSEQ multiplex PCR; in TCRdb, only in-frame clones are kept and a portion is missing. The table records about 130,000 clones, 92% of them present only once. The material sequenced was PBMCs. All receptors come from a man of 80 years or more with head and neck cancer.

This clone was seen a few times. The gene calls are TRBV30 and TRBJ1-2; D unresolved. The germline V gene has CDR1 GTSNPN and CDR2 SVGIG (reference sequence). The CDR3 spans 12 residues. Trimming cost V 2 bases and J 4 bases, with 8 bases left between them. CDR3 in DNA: TGTGCCTGGAGTCCGGTCTCCTATGGCTACACCTTC. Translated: CAWSPVSYGYTF.

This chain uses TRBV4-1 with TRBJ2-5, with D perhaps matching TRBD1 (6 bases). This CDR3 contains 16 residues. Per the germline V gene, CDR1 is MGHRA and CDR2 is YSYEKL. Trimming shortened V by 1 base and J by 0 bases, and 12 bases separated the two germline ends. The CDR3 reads CASSQGAGANQETQYF. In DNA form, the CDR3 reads TGCGCCAGCAGCCAAGGGGCAGGGGCCAACCAAGAGACCCAGTACTTC.

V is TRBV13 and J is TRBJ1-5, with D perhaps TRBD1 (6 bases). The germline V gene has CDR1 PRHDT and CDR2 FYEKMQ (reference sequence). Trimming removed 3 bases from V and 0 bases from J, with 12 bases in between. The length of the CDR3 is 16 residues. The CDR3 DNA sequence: TGTGCCAGCAGCTTCAGGGGAGCGAGTAGCAATCAGCCCCAGCATTTT. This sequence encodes CASSFRGASSNQPQHF.

The CDR3 here is CASRSLTTDTQYF. DNA of the CDR3: TGCGCCAGCCGCTCCCTAACCACAGATACGCAGTATTTT. The chain carries TRBV4-3 and TRBJ2-3; D unresolved. CDR1 is LGHNA and CDR2 is YSLEER in the germline V gene. Trimming removed 8 bases from V and 2 bases from J, with 11 bases in between. CDR3 length equals 13 residues.

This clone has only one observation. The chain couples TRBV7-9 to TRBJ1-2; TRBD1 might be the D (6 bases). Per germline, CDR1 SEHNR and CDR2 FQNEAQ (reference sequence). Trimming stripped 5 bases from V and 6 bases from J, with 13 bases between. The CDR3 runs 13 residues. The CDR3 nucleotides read TGTGCCAGCAGCGTAACAGGGTGGGATGGCTACACCTTC. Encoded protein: CASSVTGWDGYTF.

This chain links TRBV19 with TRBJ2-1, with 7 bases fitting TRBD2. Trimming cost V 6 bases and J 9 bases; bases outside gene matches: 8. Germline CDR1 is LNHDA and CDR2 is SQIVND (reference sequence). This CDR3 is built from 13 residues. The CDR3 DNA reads TGTGCCAGTAGCCAGCGGCGGGAGAGTGAGCAGTTCTTC. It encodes CASSQRRESEQFF.

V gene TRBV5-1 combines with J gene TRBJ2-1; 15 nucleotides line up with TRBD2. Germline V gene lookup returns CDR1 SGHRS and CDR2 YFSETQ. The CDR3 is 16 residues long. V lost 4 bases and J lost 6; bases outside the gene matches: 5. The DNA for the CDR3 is TGCGCCAGCAGCCGACCGGGACTAGCGGGAGGCAATGAGCAGTTCTTC. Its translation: CASSRPGLAGGNEQFF. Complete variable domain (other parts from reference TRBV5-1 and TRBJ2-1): KAGVTQTPRYLIKTRGQQVTLSCSPISGHRSVSWYQQTPGQGLQFLFEYFSETQRNKGNFPGRFSGRQFSNSRSEMNVSTLELGDSALYLCASSRPGLAGGNEQFFGPGTRLTVL.

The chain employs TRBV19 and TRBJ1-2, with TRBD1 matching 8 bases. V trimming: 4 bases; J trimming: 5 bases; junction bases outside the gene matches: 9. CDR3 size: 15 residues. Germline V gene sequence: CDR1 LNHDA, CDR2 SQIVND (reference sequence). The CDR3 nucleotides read TGTGCCAGTAGTACCCTCGGACAGGGACGGTATGGCTACACCTTC. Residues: CASSTLGQGRYGYTF.

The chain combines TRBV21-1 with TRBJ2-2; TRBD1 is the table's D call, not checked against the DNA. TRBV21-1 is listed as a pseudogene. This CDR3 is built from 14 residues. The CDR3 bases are TGTGCCAGCAGCAACGGACAGTCCACCGGGGAGCTGTTTTTT. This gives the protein CASSNGQSTGELFF.

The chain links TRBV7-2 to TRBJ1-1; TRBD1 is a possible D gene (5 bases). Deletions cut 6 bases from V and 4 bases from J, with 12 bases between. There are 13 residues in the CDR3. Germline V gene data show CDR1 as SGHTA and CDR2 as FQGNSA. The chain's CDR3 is CASRPGFGTEAFF. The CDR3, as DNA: TGTGCCAGCAGGCCAGGGTTCGGCACTGAAGCTTTCTTT.

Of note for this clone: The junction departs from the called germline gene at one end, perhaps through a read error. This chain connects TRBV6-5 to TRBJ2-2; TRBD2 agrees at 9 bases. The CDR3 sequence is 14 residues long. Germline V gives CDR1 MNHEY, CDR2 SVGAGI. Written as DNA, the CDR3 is TGCGGGGGGAGCGGGGGGAAGAACACCGGGGAGCTGTTTTTT. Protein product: CGGSGGKNTGELFF.

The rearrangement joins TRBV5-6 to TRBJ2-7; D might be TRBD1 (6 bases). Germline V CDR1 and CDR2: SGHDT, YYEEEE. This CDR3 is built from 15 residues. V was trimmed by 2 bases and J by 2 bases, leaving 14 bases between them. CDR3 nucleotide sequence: TGTGCCAGCAGCTTTTTGGGGGCCGGTACCTACGAGCAGTACTTC. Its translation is CASSFLGAGTYEQYF.

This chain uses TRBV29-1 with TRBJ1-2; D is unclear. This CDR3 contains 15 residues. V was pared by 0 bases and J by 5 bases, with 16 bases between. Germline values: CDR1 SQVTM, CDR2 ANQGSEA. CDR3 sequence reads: CSVEDAGSGRYGYTF. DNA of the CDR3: TGCAGCGTTGAAGATGCCGGTTCGGGCCGGTATGGCTACACCTTC.

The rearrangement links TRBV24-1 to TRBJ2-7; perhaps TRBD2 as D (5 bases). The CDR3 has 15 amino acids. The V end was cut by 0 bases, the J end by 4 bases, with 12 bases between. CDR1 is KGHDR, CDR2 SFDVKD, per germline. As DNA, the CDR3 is TGTGCCACCAGTGATTTGTGGGAGTTAGGGTACGAGCAGTACTTC. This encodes CATSDLWELGYEQYF.

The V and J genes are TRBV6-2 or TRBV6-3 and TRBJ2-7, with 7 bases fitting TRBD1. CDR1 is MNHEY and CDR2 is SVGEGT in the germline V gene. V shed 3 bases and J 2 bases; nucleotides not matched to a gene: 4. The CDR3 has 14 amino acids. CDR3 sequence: CASSYGQGAYEQYF. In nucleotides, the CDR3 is TGTGCCAGCAGTTATGGGCAGGGGGCCTACGAGCAGTACTTC.

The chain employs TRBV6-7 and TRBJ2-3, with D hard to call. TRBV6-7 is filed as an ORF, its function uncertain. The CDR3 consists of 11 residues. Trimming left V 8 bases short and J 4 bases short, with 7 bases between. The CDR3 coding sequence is TGTGCCAGCCAAGGGTCAGATACGCAGTATTTT. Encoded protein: CASQGSDTQYF.

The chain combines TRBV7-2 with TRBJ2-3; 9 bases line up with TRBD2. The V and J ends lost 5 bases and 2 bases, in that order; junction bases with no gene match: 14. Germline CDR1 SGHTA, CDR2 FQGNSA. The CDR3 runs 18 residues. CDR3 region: CASSPGKSGRTFTDTQYF. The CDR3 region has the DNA TGTGCCAGCAGCCCCGGGAAAAGCGGGAGGACCTTCACAGATACGCAGTATTTT.

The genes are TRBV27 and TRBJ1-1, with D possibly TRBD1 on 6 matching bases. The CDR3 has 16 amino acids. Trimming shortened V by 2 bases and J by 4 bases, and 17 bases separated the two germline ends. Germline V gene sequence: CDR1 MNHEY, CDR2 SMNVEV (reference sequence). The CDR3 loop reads CASSLMGVGGRTEAFF. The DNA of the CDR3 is TGTGCCAGCAGTTTAATGGGGGTCGGGGGGCGCACTGAAGCTTTCTTT.

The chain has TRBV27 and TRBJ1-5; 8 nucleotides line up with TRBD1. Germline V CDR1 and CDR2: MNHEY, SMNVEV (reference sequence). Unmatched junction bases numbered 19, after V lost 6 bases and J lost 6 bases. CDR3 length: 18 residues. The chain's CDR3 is CASSRNPQGALRGQPQHF. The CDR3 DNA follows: TGTGCCAGCAGCCGCAACCCCCAGGGGGCGCTTAGAGGTCAGCCCCAGCATTTT.

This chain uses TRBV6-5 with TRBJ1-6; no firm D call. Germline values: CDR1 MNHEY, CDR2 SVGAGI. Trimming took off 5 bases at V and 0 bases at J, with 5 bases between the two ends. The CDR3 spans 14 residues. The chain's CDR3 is CASSRNSYNSPLHF. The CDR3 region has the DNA TGTGCCAGCAGTCGAAACTCCTATAATTCACCCCTCCACTTT.

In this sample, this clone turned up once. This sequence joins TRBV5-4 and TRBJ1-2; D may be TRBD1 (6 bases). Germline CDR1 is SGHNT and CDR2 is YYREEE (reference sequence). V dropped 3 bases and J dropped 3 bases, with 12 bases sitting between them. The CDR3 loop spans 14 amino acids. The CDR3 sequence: CASSWGRQDYGYTF. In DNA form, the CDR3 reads TGTGCCAGCAGCTGGGGACGACAGGACTATGGCTACACCTTC.

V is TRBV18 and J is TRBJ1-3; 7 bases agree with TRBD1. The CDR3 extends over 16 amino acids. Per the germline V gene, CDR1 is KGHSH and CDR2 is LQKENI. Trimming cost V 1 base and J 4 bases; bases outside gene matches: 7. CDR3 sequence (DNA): TGTGCCAGCTCACCACGCGTAGGGGGCCTCGGAAACACCATATATTTT. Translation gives CASSPRVGGLGNTIYF.

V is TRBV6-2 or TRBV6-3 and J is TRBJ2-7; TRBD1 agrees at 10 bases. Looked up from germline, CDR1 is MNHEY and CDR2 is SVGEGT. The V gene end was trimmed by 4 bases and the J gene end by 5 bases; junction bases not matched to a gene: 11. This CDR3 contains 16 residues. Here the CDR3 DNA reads TGTGCCAGCAGTTCCCTCTCGACAGGGGGCCTAAACGAGCAGTACTTC. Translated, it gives CASSSLSTGGLNEQYF.

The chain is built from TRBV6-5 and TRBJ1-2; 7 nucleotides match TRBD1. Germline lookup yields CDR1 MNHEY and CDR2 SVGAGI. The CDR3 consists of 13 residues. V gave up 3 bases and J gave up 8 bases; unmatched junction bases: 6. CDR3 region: CASSYYRGEGYTF. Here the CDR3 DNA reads TGTGCCAGCAGTTATTACAGGGGTGAGGGCTACACCTTC.

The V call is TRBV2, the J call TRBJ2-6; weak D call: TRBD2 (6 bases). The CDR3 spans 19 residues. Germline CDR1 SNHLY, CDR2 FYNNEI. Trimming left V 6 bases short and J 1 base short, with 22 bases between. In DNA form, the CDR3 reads TGTGCCAGCAGACCCCCCCAGGCCGGGGGAACTTCTGGGGCCAACGTCCTGACTTTC. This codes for CASRPPQAGGTSGANVLTF. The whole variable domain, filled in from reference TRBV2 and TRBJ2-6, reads EPEVTQTPSHQVTQMGQEVILRCVPISNHLYFYWYRQILGQKVEFLVSFYNNEISEKSEIFDDQFSVERPDGSNFTLKIRSTKLEDSAMYFCASRPPQAGGTSGANVLTFGAGSRLTVL.

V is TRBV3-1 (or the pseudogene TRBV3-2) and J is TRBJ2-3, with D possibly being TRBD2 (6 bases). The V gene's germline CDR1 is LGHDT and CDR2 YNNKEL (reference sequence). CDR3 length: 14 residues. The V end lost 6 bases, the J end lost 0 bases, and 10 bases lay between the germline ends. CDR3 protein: CASRSSGSTDTQYF. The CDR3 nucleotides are TGTGCCAGCAGGAGTAGCGGCAGCACAGATACGCAGTATTTT.

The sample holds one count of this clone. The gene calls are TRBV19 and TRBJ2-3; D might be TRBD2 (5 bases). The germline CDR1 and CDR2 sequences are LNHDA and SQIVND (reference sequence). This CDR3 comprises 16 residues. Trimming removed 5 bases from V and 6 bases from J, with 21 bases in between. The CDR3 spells CASSVHSAGGGDTQYF. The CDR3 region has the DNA TGTGCCAGTAGTGTTCATAGCGCCGGCGGTGGGGATACGCAGTATTTT.

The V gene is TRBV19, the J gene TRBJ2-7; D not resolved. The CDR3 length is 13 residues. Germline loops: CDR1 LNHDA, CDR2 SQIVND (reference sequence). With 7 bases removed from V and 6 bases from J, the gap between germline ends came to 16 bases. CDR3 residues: CASTSPPSSEQYF. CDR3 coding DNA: TGTGCCAGTACCTCCCCACCCTCGAGCGAGCAGTACTTC.

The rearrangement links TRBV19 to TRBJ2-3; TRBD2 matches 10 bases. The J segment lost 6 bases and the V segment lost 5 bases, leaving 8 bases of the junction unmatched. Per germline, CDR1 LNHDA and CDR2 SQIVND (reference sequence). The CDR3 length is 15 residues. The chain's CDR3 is CASSLGSGRPDTQYF. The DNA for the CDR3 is TGTGCCAGTAGTCTAGGTAGCGGGAGGCCGGATACGCAGTATTTT.